This TCR beta chain was captured in a study of CD8 T cells in ankylosing spondylitis. Generation of TCR beta libraries employed quantitative 5'-RACE incorporating molecular barcodes. TCRdb passed the 5' RACE reads through MiXCR, listing each CDR3 protein once. The profile shows more than 300,000 distinct CDR3 sequences, 8% of them singletons. Germline CDR1 and CDR2: MGHRA and YSYEKL. This CDR3 region has 19 residues. V was cut by 1 base and J by 2 bases, with 21 bases left in between. This clonotype was seen a handful of times. Its antigen is not identified. Study conclusions and caveats: Disease-linked clones were CD8+ and relatively rare in peripheral blood. Matched ankylosing spondylitis synovial fluid reportedly contained a significantly enriched population of disease-linked clones. Reactive arthritis synovial fluid and blood were previously reported to contain some motif variants. Seemingly characteristic of ankylosing spondylitis blood was a TCR beta motif consisting of eight highly homologous variants.

The sequenced sample was blood, either unsorted or a sorted T cell fraction (not recorded which). The TCR was taken from a male donor with ankylosing spondylitis. The chain couples TRBV4-1 to TRBJ1-5; TRBD1 is a possible D gene (6 bases). The CDR3, as DNA: TGCGCCAGCAGCCAAGGGGCGGCAGGGGCCCCTTATGGCAATCAGCCCCAGCATTTT. Amino acids: CASSQGAAGAPYGNQPQHF.